The 29 T cell receptor beta chains presented below share a single source sample, sequenced in a study of T-cell memory formation after mild COVID-19. TCRdb independently ran MiXCR on the 5' RACE reads; one entry per CDR3 protein. The table records approximately 290,000 distinct CDR3 sequences, less than 9.5% of them present only once. The specimen sequenced was PBMCs or a T cell subset sorted from them (not recorded which). The source is a man between 18 and 35 years old who had mild COVID-19 (a few samples of this study predate the infection). Cell type and time point are not known.

This chain joins TRBV20-1 and TRBJ2-1; D is perhaps TRBD1 (6 bases). Trimming removed 2 bases from V and 7 bases from J, with 15 bases in between. There are 14 residues in the CDR3. Germline CDR1 reads DFQATT; CDR2 reads SNEGSKA (reference sequence). The CDR3 protein is CSARKGAGDNEQFF. The CDR3 DNA follows: TGCAGTGCTAGAAAAGGGGCAGGGGATAATGAGCAGTTCTTC.

This clonotype was detected ten times or more. The chain has TRBV7-2 and TRBJ2-7, with D perhaps TRBD1 (6 bases). Trimming took off 4 bases at V and 5 bases at J, with 12 bases between the two ends. The CDR3 consists of 13 residues. The germline CDR1 and CDR2 sequences are SGHTA and FQGNSA. CDR3 bases: TGTGCCAGCAGCTACAACAGGGTAAACGAGCAGTACTTC. Translating it yields CASSYNRVNEQYF.

This clonotype was seen a few times. The V and J genes are TRBV3-1 and TRBJ2-1; 11 bases match TRBD2. The CDR3 spans 15 residues. Germline V gene sequence: CDR1 LGHDT, CDR2 YNNKEL (reference sequence). The trim removed 2 bases at V and 8 bases at J, leaving 5 bases unmatched. This chain's CDR3 is CASSQSSGGAYEQFF. The CDR3 bases are TGTGCCAGCAGCCAAAGTAGCGGGGGGGCCTATGAGCAGTTCTTC.

This clonotype was seen many times. This chain connects TRBV11-2 to TRBJ1-5; 7 positions agree with TRBD1. The germline gives CDR1 SGHAT, CDR2 FQNNGV. This CDR3 contains 15 residues. V lost 0 bases, J lost 7 bases, and 6 bases stayed unmatched. CDR3 DNA: TGTGCCAGCAGCTTAGATCGGACAGGCTACCAGCCCCAGCATTTT. Its translation: CASSLDRTGYQPQHF.

This clonotype was seen many times. The chain has TRBV5-6 and TRBJ2-3, with D possibly TRBD2 on 5 matching bases. CDR1 is SGHDT and CDR2 is YYEEEE in the germline V gene. The CDR3 has 13 amino acids. V gave up 2 bases and J gave up 6 bases, with 10 bases separating them. The CDR3 coding sequence is TGTGCCAGCAGCTTCGAGGGTTGGGATACGCAGTATTTT. Translating gives CASSFEGWDTQYF. The full variable domain, with the rest looked up from reference TRBV5-6 and TRBJ2-3, is DAGVTQSPTHLIKTRGQQVTLRCSPKSGHDTVSWYQQALGQGPQFIFQYYEEEERQRGNFPDRFSGHQFPNYSSELNVNALLLGDSALYLCASSFEGWDTQYFGPGTRLTVL.

This clonotype was observed at least ten times. CDR3 amino acids: CASSPASYNSPLHF. CDR3 nucleotide sequence: TGTGCCAGCAGCCCCGCTTCCTATAATTCACCCCTCCACTTT. The chain is built from TRBV7-9 and TRBJ1-6; D uncertain. This CDR3 comprises 14 residues. Germline V gene sequence: CDR1 SEHNR, CDR2 FQNEAQ (reference sequence). V was cut by 5 bases and J by 1 base, with 6 bases left in between.

This clonotype was observed a handful of times. The genes are TRBV3-1 and TRBJ2-3, with TRBD2 matching over 8 bases. The V gene's germline CDR1 is LGHDT and CDR2 YNNKEL (reference sequence). V lost 6 bases to trimming and J lost 3 bases; unmatched junction nucleotides: 8. The CDR3 has 15 residues. This CDR3 reads CASRWGLGETDTQYF. The CDR3 DNA is TGTGCCAGCAGATGGGGACTAGGGGAAACAGATACGCAGTATTTT.

J is TRBJ2-5 and V is TRBV6-2 or TRBV6-3; 9 nucleotides align to TRBD2. Germline V gene lookup returns CDR1 MNHEY and CDR2 SVGEGT. The CDR3 has 15 amino acids. With 4 bases clipped from V and 4 bases from J, the junction kept 7 bases outside the gene matches. CDR3: CASSFGLAGRETQYF. CDR3 DNA: TGTGCCAGCAGTTTCGGGCTAGCGGGGCGAGAGACCCAGTACTTC.

This clonotype was detected many times. This chain's CDR3 is CASSINLVYEQYF. The CDR3 DNA reads TGTGCCAGCAGTATTAACCTGGTCTACGAGCAGTACTTC. The chain has TRBV27 and TRBJ2-7, with no clear D. The ends were cut back, 5 bases at V and 3 bases at J, with 11 bases in the middle. The CDR3 covers 13 residues. CDR1 MNHEY and CDR2 SMNVEV come from the germline V gene (reference sequence).

The V call is TRBV29-1, the J call TRBJ1-1; D not resolved. CDR3 length: 13 residues. Germline CDR1 and CDR2: SQVTM and ANQGSEA. V gave up 0 bases and J gave up 1 base, with 6 bases separating them. CDR3: CSVEEVTNTEAFF. The CDR3 region has the DNA TGCAGCGTTGAAGAGGTAACGAACACTGAAGCTTTCTTT.

The genes are TRBV5-1 and TRBJ1-5; weak D call: TRBD1 (6 bases). Trimming cost V 3 bases and J 0 bases, with 10 bases left between them. CDR1 and CDR2 from the germline V gene are SGHRS and YFSETQ. There are 15 residues in the CDR3. The CDR3 here is CASSWGHNSNQPQHF. The CDR3 DNA reads TGCGCCAGCAGCTGGGGACACAATAGCAATCAGCCCCAGCATTTT.

Ten or more counts support this clonotype. This rearrangement joins TRBV15 to TRBJ1-1, with D perhaps matching TRBD1 (5 bases). The CDR3 spans 15 residues. In germline, CDR1 is LNHNV, CDR2 YYDKDF (reference sequence). V was pared by 0 bases and J by 0 bases, with 8 bases between. The CDR3 DNA reads TGTGCCACCAGCAGAGATAGACAGATGAACACTGAAGCTTTCTTT. Protein sequence: CATSRDRQMNTEAFF. Together with reference TRBV15 and TRBJ1-1, the CDR3 gives the full variable domain: DAMVIQNPRYQVTQFGKPVTLSCSQTLNHNVMYWYQQKSSQAPKLLFHYYDKDFNNEADTPDNFQSRRPNTSFCFLDIRSPGLGDTAMYLCATSRDRQMNTEAFFGQGTRLTVV.

This clonotype was observed a few times. One end of the junction varies from germline; a read error may be responsible. The genes are TRBV7-6 and TRBJ1-1; D call uncertain. CDR3 length: 13 amino acids. Germline V gives CDR1 SGHVS, CDR2 FNYEAQ. In DNA, the CDR3 is TGTGCCAGTAGCTTAGCGGGCTTAACCGAAGCTTTCTTT. It translates to CASSLAGLTEAFF.

The chain combines TRBV4-2 with TRBJ2-1; 7 positions match TRBD2. The junction had 6 bases not matched to a gene; V was cut back by 1 base and J by 9 bases. Germline loops: CDR1 LGHNA, CDR2 YNFKEQ. This CDR3 is 14 amino acids long. The CDR3 DNA sequence: TGTGCCAGCAGCCAAGTAATGGGAGGGATTGAGCAGTTCTTC. This sequence encodes CASSQVMGGIEQFF.

The rearrangement links TRBV3-1 to TRBJ1-2; TRBD1 is a possible D gene (5 bases). V was trimmed by 1 base and J by 4 bases, leaving 13 bases between them. CDR3 length: 15 amino acids. Per the germline V gene, CDR1 is LGHDT and CDR2 is YNNKEL (reference sequence). CDR3 protein: CASSQGGGGVYGYTF. The CDR3 nucleotides are TGTGCCAGCAGCCAAGGTGGGGGAGGAGTCTATGGCTACACCTTC. Based on the CDR3 plus reference TRBV3-1 and TRBJ1-2, the full variable domain is DTAVSQTPKYLVTQMGNDKSIKCEQNLGHDTMYWYKQDSKKFLKIMFSYNNKELIINETVPNRFSPKSPDKAHLNLHINSLELGDSAVYFCASSQGGGGVYGYTFGSGTRLTVV.

The J gene is TRBJ2-3, the V gene TRBV9; TRBD1 or TRBD2 may be the D gene (6 bases each). The V gene lost 3 bases and the J gene lost 2 bases, with 22 bases spanning the gap. The CDR3 contains 18 residues. The germline V gene encodes CDR1 SGDLS and CDR2 YYNGEE. CDR3 nucleotides: TGTGCCAGCAGCGCTTCGGTCGGGGGCCTACGGCCCACAGATACGCAGTATTTT. Protein product: CASSASVGGLRPTDTQYF.

This rearrangement joins TRBV4-3 to TRBJ2-3, with 13 bases fitting TRBD2. V trimming: 1 base; J trimming: 0 bases; junction bases outside the gene matches: 7. Germline V lookup: CDR1 LGHNA, CDR2 YSLEER. The CDR3 has 19 residues. CDR3 sequence (DNA): TGCGCCAGCAGCCAAGGGAGGACTAGCGGGGGACTAAGCACAGATACGCAGTATTTT. Translated: CASSQGRTSGGLSTDTQYF.

This clonotype appeared many times. The V call is TRBV7-2, the J call TRBJ2-7; D is perhaps TRBD2 (6 bases). The germline V gene encodes CDR1 SGHTA and CDR2 FQGNSA. This CDR3 contains 15 residues. Trimming removed 2 bases from V and 1 base from J, with 12 bases in between. CDR3 DNA sequence: TGTGCCAGCAGCTTACAGGGAGGTCTATCCTACGAGCAGTACGTC. Translated, it gives CASSLQGGLSYEQYV.

This clonotype has only a few counts. The chain uses TRBV4-3 and TRBJ1-5, with 8 bases matching TRBD1. V shed 2 bases, J shed 7 bases, and the junction held 10 bases outside the gene matches. The CDR3 is 16 amino acids. The V gene's germline CDR1 is LGHNA and CDR2 YSLEER. The chain's CDR3 is CASSQFLTGDRQPQHF. In nucleotides, the CDR3 is TGCGCCAGCAGCCAATTTCTTACAGGGGACAGGCAGCCCCAGCATTTT.

CDR3 protein: CASSLFRDYGYTF. The CDR3 DNA follows: TGTGCCAGCAGTTTATTCAGAGACTATGGCTACACCTTC. The chain links TRBV12-3 or TRBV12-4 to TRBJ1-2, with D unresolved. The ends were cut back, 2 bases at V and 3 bases at J, with 7 bases in the middle. This CDR3 is built from 13 residues.

The J gene is TRBJ2-5, the V gene TRBV7-9; D might be TRBD1 (6 bases). Trimming pared 5 bases from V and 6 bases from J, leaving 16 bases between. From germline, CDR1 is SEHNR and CDR2 FQNEAQ (reference sequence). The CDR3 has 14 residues. The CDR3 is CASSVDRDMKTQYF. CDR3 DNA: TGTGCCAGCAGCGTCGACCGGGACATGAAGACCCAGTACTTC.

The rearrangement links TRBV2 to TRBJ2-5; the D gene is possibly TRBD2 (5 bases). V lost 2 bases, J lost 2 bases, and 9 bases lay in between. The CDR3 consists of 14 residues. CDR1 is SNHLY and CDR2 is FYNNEI in the germline V gene. CDR3 region: CASSETWTQETQYF. As DNA, the CDR3 is TGTGCCAGCAGTGAAACTTGGACTCAAGAGACCCAGTACTTC.

This clonotype occurred many times. This sequence joins TRBV11-2 and TRBJ1-6; D perhaps matches TRBD1 (6 bases). V was shortened by 2 bases and J by 8 bases, with 16 bases between the two germline ends. The germline V gene has CDR1 SGHAT and CDR2 FQNNGV. CDR3 length equals 16 residues. The DNA of the CDR3 is TGTGCCAGCAGCTTATGGCCGACCTCAGGGGATTCACCCCTCCACTTT. Protein sequence: CASSLWPTSGDSPLHF.

In its sample, this clonotype was seen a few times. The genes are TRBV20-1 and TRBJ2-5, with 9 positions matching TRBD2. The CDR3 runs to 15 residues. Germline CDR1 is DFQATT and CDR2 is SNEGSKA (reference sequence). After removal of 6 bases from V and 2 bases from J, the junction contained 10 bases not matched to a gene. In DNA form, the CDR3 reads TGCAGTGCCCTAAGTGCTAGCGGGGTACAAGAGACCCAGTACTTC. As protein: CSALSASGVQETQYF.

This clonotype was seen ten or more times. V gene TRBV7-8 combines with J gene TRBJ2-1, with D perhaps assigned TRBD1 or TRBD2 (5 bases each). The CDR3 runs 17 residues. Germline V CDR1 and CDR2: SGHVS, FQNEAQ. Trimming took 5 bases from V and 0 from J, leaving 17 bases between them. CDR3 DNA sequence: TGTGCCAGCAGCCACGACGAGGGACCTAGCTCCTACAATGAGCAGTTCTTC. This translates into CASSHDEGPSSYNEQFF.

The chain links TRBV20-1 to TRBJ1-6; unclear D gene. This CDR3 comprises 15 residues. Trimming took off 1 base at V and 0 bases at J, with 7 bases between the two ends. Per germline, CDR1 DFQATT and CDR2 SNEGSKA (reference sequence). CDR3 DNA sequence: TGCAGTGCTAGAGCTGAGAGCTCCTATAATTCACCCCTCCACTTT. Translation: CSARAESSYNSPLHF.

V usage is TRBV6-6 and J usage is TRBJ1-2; no reliable D call. The germline V and J ends were trimmed by 2 bases and 5 bases, with 12 bases remaining between them. The CDR3 spans 14 residues. Per the germline V gene, CDR1 is MNHNY and CDR2 is SVGAGI (reference sequence). The CDR3 DNA reads TGTGCCAGCAGTTACACACAGAGTACTTATGGCTACACCTTC. Its protein product is CASSYTQSTYGYTF.

This clonotype has just a few counts. V and J are TRBV18 and TRBJ2-5; D perhaps matches TRBD2 (6 bases). The CDR3 has 15 residues. Germline V gene data show CDR1 as KGHSH and CDR2 as LQKENI. Between the trimmed V and J ends, which lost 0 bases and 1 base, there was a span of 9 bases. CDR3 sequence reads: CASSPPASVQETQYF. The DNA of the CDR3 is TGTGCCAGCTCACCACCTGCTAGCGTCCAAGAGACCCAGTACTTC.

V gene TRBV19 combines with J gene TRBJ1-1; possible D gene TRBD1, 5 bases. The germline CDR1 and CDR2 sequences are LNHDA and SQIVND (reference sequence). Trimming took off 6 bases at V and 4 bases at J, with 15 bases between the two ends. CDR3 size: 14 residues. The CDR3 sequence: CASRKNPGTTEAFF. CDR3 in DNA: TGTGCCAGTAGAAAAAACCCCGGGACCACTGAAGCTTTCTTT.